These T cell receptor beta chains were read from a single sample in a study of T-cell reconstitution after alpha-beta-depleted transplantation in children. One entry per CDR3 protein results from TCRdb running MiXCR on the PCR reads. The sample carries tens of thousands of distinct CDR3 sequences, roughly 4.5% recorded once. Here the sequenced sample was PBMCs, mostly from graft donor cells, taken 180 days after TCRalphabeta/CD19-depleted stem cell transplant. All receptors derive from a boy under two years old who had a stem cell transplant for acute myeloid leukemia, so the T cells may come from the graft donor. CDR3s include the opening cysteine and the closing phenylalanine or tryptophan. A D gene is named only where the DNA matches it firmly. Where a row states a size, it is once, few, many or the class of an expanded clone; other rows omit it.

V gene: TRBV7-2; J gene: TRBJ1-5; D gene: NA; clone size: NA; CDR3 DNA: TGTGCCAGCAGCTTCAGGGCTAGCAATCAGCCCCAGCATTTT; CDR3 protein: CASSFRASNQPQHF
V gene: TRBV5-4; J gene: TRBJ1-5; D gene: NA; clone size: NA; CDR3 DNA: TGTGCCAGCAGCTTGGGATTTCAGCCCCAGCATTTT; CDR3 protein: CASSLGFQPQHF
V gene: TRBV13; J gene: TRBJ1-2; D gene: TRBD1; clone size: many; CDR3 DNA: TGTGCCAGCAGCTCGGGACAGGGGAGCTATGGCTACACCTTC; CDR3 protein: CASSSGQGSYGYTF
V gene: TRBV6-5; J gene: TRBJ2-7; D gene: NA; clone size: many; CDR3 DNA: TGTGCCAGCAGTTACCCCCCCGGCAGGCCGAGCTCCTACGAGCAGTACTTC; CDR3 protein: CASSYPPGRPSSYEQYF
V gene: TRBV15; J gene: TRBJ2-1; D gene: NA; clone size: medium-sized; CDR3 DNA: TGTGCCACCAGCCGCCTCGGGGGGCGAGGGGTCTTC; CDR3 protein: CATSRLGGRGVF
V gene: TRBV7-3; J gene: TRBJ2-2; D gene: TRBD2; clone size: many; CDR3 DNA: TGTGCCAGCAGCTTAGGCCTAGCGGCGGCCGGGGAGCTGTTTTTT; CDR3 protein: CASSLGLAAAGELFF
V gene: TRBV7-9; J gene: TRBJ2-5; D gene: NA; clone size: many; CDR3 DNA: TGTGCCAGCAGCGCTGGTGGGTGGACGGAGACCCAGTACTTC; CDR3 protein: CASSAGGWTETQYF
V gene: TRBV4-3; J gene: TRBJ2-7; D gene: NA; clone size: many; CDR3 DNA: TGCGCCAGCAGCCAAGAGCGGGGTCAGATTATCTCCTACGAGCAGTACTTC; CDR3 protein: CASSQERGQIISYEQYF
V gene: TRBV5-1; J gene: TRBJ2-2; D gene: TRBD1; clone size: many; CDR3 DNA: TGCGCCAGCAGCTTGTTTTCCGGGACAGGGTCCACCGGGGAGCTGTTTTTT; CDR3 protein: CASSLFSGTGSTGELFF
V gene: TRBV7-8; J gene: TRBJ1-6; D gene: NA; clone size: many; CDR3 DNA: TGTGCCAGCAGCTTACCGAGCGGGAGCTCACCCCTCCACTTT; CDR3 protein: CASSLPSGSSPLHF
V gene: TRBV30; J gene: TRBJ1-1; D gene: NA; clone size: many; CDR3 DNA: TGTGCCTGGAAGGGACACCTGAACACTGAAGCTTTCTTT; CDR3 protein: CAWKGHLNTEAFF
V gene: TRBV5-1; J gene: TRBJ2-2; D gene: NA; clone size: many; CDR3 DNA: TGCGCCAGCAGCTTCGAAACGGACAGATCGAACACCGGGGAGCTGTTTTTT; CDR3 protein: CASSFETDRSNTGELFF
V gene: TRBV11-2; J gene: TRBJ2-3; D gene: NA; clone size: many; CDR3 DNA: TGTGCCAGCAGCCTTCAGGTGGGGCCCCGAACGCCAGATACGCAGTATTTT; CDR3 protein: CASSLQVGPRTPDTQYF
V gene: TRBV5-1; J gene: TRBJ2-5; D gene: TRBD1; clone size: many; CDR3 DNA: TGCGCCAGCAGCTTTGGACAGGGGACGGAGACCCAGTACTTC; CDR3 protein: CASSFGQGTETQYF
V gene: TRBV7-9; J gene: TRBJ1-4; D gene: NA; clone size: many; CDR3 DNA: TGTGCCAGCAGCCCCTTTTGGGGTCGAGGAGAAAAACTGTTTTTT; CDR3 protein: CASSPFWGRGEKLFF
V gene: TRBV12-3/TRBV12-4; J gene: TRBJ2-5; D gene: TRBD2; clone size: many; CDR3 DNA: TGTGCCAGCAGTTCGCCTAGGAGCGGGGGGGCCCGCGAGACCCAGTACTTC; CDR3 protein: CASSSPRSGGARETQYF
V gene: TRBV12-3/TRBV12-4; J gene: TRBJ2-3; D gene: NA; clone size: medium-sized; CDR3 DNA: TGTGCCAGCAGCCAAGGGTTGAGCACAGATACGCAGTATTTT; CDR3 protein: CASSQGLSTDTQYF
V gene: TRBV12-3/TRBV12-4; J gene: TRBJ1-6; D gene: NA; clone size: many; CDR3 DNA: TGTGCCAGCAGTTTAGCCCTCTATAATTCACCCCTCCACTTT; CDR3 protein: CASSLALYNSPLHF
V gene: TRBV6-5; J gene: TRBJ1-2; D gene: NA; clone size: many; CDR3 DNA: TGTGCCAGCAACAAGGTCGGGCTTCACTATGGCTACACCTTC; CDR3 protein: CASNKVGLHYGYTF
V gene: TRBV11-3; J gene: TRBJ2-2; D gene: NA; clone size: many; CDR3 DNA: TGTGCCAGCAGCTTATCGGGCGGGGAGCTGTTTTTT; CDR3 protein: CASSLSGGELFF
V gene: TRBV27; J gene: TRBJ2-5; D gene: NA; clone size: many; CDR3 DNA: TGTGCCAGCAGTTTTTATGGTCCCGAGACCCAGTACTTC; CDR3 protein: CASSFYGPETQYF
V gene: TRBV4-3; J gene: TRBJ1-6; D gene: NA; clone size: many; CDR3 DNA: TGCGCCAGCAGCCCAGGGAACCCCCGTGGGGATTCACCCCTCCACTTT; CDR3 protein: CASSPGNPRGDSPLHF
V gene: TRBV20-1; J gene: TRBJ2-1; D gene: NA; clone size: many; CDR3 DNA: TGCAGTGCGCCGGGCGGGACGATATACAATGAGCAGTTCTTC; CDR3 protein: CSAPGGTIYNEQFF
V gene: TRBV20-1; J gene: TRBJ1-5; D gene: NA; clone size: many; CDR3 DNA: TGCAGTGCTCAGATAAGCAATCAGCCCCAGCATTTT; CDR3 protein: CSAQISNQPQHF
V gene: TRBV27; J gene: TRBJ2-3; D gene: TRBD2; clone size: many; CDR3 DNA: TGTGCCAGCAGTTTCCCTAGCGGGGGGGGCGGAGATACGCAGTATTTT; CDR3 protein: CASSFPSGGGGDTQYF
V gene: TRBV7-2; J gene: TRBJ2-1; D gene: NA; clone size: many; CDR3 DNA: TGTGCCAGCAGCTTTGAGGGACTGCCACTCAATGAGCAGTTCTTC; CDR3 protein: CASSFEGLPLNEQFF
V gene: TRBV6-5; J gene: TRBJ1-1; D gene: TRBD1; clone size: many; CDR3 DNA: TGTGCCAGCAGTTACTCCGGGACAGGGCCGACTGAAGCTTTCTTT; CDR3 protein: CASSYSGTGPTEAFF
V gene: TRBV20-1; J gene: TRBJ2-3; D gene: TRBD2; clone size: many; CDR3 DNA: TGCAGTGCTAGAGATTCCGTGGCGGGGGGCCGCACAGATACGCAGTATTTT; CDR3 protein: CSARDSVAGGRTDTQYF